The TCR beta chain described here comes from a study of cytomegalovirus exposure and HLA in healthy donors. General study findings and limits: Earlier findings revealed that most TCR beta V segments proved productive either about 87% or about 30% of the time. CMV antigen specificity was confirmed in vitro for a few CMV-associated chains.

The study ran its PCR with 60 Vbeta and 13 Jbeta primers. This table comes from immunoSEQ multiplex PCR, and its TCRdb copy is limited to in-frame clones, with some not included. The sample lists around 220,000 clones; approximately 83% were seen once. Details on this clone: Its antigen is currently unknown.

With 6 bases removed from V and 3 bases from J, the gap between germline ends came to 13 bases. Per germline, CDR1 MDHEN and CDR2 SYDVKM. This CDR3 contains 14 residues. This receptor was taken from a girl between 10 and 17 years old in good health and CMV-seronegative. The rearrangement joins TRBV28 to TRBJ2-3; a possible D gene is TRBD2 (6 bases). Source material: PBMCs. DNA of the CDR3: TGTGCCAGCAGCAGGCGCGGGGCGACAGATACGCAGTATTTT. Residues: CASSRRGATDTQYF.